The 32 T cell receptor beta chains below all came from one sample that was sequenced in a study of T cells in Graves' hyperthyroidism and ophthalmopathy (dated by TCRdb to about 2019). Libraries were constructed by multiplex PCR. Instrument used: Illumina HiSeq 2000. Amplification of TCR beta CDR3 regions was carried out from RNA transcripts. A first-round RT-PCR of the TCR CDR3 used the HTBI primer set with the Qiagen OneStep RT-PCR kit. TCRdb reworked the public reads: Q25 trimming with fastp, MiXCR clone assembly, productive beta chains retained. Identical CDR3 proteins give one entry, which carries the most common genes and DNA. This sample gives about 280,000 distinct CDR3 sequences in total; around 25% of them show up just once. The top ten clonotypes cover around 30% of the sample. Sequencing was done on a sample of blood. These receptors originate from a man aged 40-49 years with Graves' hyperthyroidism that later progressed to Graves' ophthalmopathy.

DNA of the CDR3: TGTGCCTGGTCGCAGGGGCCGAACACTGAAGCTTTCTTT. Protein product: CAWSQGPNTEAFF. The V and J genes are TRBV30 and TRBJ1-1, with D possibly being TRBD1 (6 bases). The CDR3 spans 13 residues. Per the germline V gene, CDR1 is GTSNPN and CDR2 is SVGIG (reference sequence). Trimming shortened V by 5 bases and J by 1 base, and 11 bases separated the two germline ends.

The CDR3 here is CASSPRDPQRETQYF. The CDR3, as DNA: TGTGCCAGCAGCCCTCGGGATCCGCAGAGGGAGACCCAGTACTTC. The rearrangement links TRBV7-8 to TRBJ2-5; a possible D gene is TRBD2 (5 bases). The CDR3 has 15 residues. V was trimmed by 5 bases and J by 5 bases, leaving 18 bases between them. Germline V gene sequence: CDR1 SGHVS, CDR2 FQNEAQ. The variable domain in full, completed from reference TRBV7-8 and TRBJ2-5, reads GAGVSQSPRYKVAKRGQDVALRCDPISGHVSLFWYQQALGQGPEFLTYFQNEAQLDKSGLPSDRFFAERPEGSVSTLKIQRTQQEDSAVYLCASSPRDPQRETQYFGPGTRLLVL.

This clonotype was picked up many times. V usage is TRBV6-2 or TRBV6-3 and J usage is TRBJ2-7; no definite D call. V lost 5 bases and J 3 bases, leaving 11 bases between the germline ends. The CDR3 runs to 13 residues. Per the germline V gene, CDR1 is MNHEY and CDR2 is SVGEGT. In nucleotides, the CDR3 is TGTGCCAGCAGTCGGACGGCTTACTACGAGCAGTACTTC. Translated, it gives CASSRTAYYEQYF.

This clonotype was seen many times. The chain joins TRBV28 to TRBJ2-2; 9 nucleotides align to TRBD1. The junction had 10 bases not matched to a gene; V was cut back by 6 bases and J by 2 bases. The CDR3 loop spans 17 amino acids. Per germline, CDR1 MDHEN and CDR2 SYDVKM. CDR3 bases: TGTGCCAGCAGCTCGAAACCGGGACAGGGTAACACCGGGGAGCTGTTTTTT. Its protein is CASSSKPGQGNTGELFF.

The CDR3 loop is CASSFSGVAYEQYF. The CDR3 DNA is TGTGCCAGCAGTTTCTCTGGGGTAGCCTACGAGCAGTACTTC. This chain links TRBV27 with TRBJ2-7; D is uncertain. Germline V gene data show CDR1 as MNHEY and CDR2 as SMNVEV (reference sequence). CDR3 length: 14 amino acids. Trimming took off 3 bases at V and 2 bases at J, with 11 bases between the two ends.

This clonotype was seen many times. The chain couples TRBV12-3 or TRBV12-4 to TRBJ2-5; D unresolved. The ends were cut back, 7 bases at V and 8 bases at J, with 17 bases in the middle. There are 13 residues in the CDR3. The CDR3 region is CASNNDGGVTQYF. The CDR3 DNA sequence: TGTGCCAGCAACAATGACGGTGGTGTTACCCAGTACTTC.

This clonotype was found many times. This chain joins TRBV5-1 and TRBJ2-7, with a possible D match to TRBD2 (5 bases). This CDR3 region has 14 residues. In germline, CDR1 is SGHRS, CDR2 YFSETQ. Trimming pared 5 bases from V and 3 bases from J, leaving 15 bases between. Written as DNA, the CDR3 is TGCGCCAGCAGTGAGGGCGGAACGGACTACGAGCAGTACTTC. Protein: CASSEGGTDYEQYF.

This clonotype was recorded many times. CDR3 region: CASIQPVHFSYEQYF. CDR3 coding DNA: TGTGCCAGCATTCAGCCGGTCCACTTCTCCTACGAGCAGTACTTC. J is TRBJ2-7 and V is TRBV6-5; D remains unclear. Germline V gives CDR1 MNHEY, CDR2 SVGAGI. The CDR3 runs 15 residues. V was shortened by 7 bases and J by 0 bases, with 16 bases between the two germline ends.

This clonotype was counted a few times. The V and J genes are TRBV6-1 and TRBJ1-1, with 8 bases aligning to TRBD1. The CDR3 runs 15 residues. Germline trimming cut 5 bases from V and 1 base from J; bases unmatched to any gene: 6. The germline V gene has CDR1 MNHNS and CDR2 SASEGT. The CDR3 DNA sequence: TGTGCCAGCAGTCGGCACGGACAGGGGAACACTGAAGCTTTCTTT. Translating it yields CASSRHGQGNTEAFF.

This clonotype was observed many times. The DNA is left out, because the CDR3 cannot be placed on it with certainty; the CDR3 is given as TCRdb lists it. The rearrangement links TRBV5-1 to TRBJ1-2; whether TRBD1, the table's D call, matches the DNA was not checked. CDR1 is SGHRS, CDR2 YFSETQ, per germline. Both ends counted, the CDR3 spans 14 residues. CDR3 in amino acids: CASSVGEGAWDHTF.

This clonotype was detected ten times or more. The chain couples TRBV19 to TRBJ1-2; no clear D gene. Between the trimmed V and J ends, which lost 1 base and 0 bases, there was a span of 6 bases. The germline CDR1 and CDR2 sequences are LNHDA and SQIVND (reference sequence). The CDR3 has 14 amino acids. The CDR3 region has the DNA TGTGCCAGTAGTATAGGGGGAACTAACTATGGCTACACCTTC. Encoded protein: CASSIGGTNYGYTF. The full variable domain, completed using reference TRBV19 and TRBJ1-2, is DGGITQSPKYLFRKEGQNVTLSCEQNLNHDAMYWYRQDPGQGLRLIYYSQIVNDFQKGDIAEGYSVSREKKESFPLTVTSAQKNPTAFYLCASSIGGTNYGYTFGSGTRLTVV.

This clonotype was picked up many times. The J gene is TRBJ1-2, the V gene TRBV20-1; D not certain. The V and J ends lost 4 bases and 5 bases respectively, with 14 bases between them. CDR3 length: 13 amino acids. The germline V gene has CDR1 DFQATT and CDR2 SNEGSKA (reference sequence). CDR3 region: CSATEGRDYGYTF. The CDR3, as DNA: TGCAGTGCTACCGAAGGGCGGGATTATGGCTACACCTTC.

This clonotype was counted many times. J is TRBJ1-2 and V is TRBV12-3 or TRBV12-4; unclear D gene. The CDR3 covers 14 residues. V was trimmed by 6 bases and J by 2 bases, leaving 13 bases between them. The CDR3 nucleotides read TGTGCCAGCAGCCCCAGCGGGCGGAACTATGGCTACACCTTC. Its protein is CASSPSGRNYGYTF.

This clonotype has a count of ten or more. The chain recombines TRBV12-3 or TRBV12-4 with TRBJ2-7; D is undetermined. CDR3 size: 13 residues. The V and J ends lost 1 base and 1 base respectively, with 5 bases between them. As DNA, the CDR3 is TGTGCCAGCAGTTTAGGTCCTTCCTACGAGCAGTACTTC. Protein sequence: CASSLGPSYEQYF.

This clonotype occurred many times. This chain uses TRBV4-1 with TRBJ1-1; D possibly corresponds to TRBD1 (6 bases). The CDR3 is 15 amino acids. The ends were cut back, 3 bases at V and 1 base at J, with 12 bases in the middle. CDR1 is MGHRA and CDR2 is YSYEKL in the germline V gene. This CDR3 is CASSQTGVQNTEAFF. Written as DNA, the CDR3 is TGCGCCAGCAGCCAGACAGGCGTCCAGAACACTGAAGCTTTCTTT.

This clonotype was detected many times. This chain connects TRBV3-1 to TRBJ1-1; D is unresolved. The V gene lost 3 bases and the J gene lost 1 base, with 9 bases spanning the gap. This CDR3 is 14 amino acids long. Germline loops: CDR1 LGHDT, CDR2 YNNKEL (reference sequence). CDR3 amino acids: CASSHFAKNTEAFF. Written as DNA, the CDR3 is TGTGCCAGCAGCCATTTCGCAAAGAACACTGAAGCTTTCTTT.

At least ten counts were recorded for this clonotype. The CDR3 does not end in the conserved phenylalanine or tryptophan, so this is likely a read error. The DNA for the CDR3 is TGTGCCAGTAGAAGAGGGGGGGCCAACTATGGCTACACCCTC. Its translation is CASRRGGANYGYTL. This chain links TRBV19 with TRBJ1-2; a possible D gene is TRBD1 (6 bases). The V end lost 6 bases, the J end lost 2 bases, and 13 bases lay between the germline ends. Germline CDR1 reads LNHDA; CDR2 reads SQIVND (reference sequence). The CDR3 totals 14 residues.

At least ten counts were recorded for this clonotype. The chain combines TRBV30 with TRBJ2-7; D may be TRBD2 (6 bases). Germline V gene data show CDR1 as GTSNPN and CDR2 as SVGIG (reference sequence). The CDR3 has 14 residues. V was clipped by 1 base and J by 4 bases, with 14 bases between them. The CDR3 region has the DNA TGTGCCTGGAGTGGAAGCCCACGGGGGTACGAGCAGTACTTC. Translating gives CAWSGSPRGYEQYF. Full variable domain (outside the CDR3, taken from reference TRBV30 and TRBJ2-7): SQTIHQWPATLVQPVGSPLSLECTVEGTSNPNLYWYRQAAGRGLQLLFYSVGIGQISSEVPQNLSASRPQDRQFILSSKKLLLSDSGFYLCAWSGSPRGYEQYFGPGTRLTVT.

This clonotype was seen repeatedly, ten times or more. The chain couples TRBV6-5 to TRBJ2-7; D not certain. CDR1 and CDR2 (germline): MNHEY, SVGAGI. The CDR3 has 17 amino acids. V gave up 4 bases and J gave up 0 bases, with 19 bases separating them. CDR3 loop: CASSFTASLFSSYEQYF. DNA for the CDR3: TGTGCCAGCAGTTTTACCGCATCCCTTTTTAGCTCCTACGAGCAGTACTTC.

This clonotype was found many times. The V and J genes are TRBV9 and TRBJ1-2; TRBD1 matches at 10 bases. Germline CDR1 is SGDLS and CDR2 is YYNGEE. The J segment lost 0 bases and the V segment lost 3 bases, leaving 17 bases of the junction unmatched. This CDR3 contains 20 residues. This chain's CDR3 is CASSDNVLRDRGKTNYGYTF. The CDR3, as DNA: TGTGCCAGCAGCGATAATGTTCTCCGGGACAGGGGAAAAACTAACTATGGCTACACCTTC.

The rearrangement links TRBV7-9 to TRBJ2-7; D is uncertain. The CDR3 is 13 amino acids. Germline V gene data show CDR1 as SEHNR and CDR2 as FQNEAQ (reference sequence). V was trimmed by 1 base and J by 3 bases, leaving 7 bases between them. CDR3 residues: CASSLERNYEQYF. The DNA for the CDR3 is TGTGCCAGCAGCTTAGAACGAAACTACGAGCAGTACTTC.

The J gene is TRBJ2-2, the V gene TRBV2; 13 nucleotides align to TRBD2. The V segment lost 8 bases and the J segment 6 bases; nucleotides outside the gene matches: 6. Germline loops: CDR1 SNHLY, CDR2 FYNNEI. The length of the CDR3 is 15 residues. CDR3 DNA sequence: TGTGCCAGCCGGAGACTAGCGGGAGGAGCCGGGGAGCTGTTTTTT. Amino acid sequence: CASRRLAGGAGELFF.

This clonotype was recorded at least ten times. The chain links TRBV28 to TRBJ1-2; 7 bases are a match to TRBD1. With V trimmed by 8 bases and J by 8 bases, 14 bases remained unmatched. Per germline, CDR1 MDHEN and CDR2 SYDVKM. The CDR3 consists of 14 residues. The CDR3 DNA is TGTGCCAGCTCCTCCGGGACAGTTCCCGTGGGCTACACCTTC. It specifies CASSSGTVPVGYTF.

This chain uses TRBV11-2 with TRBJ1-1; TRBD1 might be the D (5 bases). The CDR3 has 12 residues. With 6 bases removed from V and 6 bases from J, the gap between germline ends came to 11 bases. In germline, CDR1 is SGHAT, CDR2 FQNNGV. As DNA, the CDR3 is TGTGCCAGCAGATACTTGGGGGCTGAAGCTTTCTTT. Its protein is CASRYLGAEAFF.

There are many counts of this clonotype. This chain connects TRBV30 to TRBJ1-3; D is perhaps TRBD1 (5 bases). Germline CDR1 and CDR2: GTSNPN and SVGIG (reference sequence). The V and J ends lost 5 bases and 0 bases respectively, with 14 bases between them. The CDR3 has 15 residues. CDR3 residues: CAWQLRGLSGNTIYF. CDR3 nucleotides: TGTGCCTGGCAACTTAGGGGACTCTCTGGAAACACCATATATTTT.

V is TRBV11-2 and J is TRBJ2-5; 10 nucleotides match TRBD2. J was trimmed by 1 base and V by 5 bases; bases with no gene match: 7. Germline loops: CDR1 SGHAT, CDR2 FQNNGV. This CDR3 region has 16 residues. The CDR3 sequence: CASSQPSGSSQETQYF. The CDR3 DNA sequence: TGTGCCAGCAGCCAACCTAGCGGGAGCTCCCAAGAGACCCAGTACTTC.

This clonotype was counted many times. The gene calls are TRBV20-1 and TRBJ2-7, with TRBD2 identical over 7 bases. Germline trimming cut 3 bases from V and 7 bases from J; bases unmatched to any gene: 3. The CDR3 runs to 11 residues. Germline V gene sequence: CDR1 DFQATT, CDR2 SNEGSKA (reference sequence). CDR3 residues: CSARGGKEQYF. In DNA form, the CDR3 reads TGCAGTGCTAGGGGAGGGAAGGAGCAGTACTTC.

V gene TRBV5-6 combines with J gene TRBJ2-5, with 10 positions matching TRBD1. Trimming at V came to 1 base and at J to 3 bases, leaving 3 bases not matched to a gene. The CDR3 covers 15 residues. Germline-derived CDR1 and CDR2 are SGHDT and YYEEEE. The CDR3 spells CASSLLGQGEETQYF. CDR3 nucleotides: TGTGCCAGCAGCTTGCTTGGACAGGGGGAAGAGACCCAGTACTTC.

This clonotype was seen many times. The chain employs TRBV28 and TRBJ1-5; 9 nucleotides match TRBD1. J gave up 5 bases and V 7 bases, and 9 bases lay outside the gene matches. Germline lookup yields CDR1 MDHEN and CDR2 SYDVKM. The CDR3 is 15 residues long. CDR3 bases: TGTGCCAGCAACCATAGGGGACAGGGATATCAGCCCCAGCATTTT. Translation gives CASNHRGQGYQPQHF.

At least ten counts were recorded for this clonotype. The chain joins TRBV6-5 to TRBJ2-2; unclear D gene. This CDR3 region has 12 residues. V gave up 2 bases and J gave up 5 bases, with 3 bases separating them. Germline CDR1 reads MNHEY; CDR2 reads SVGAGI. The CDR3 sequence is CASSYRTGELFF. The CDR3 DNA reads TGTGCCAGCAGTTACCGTACCGGGGAGCTGTTTTTT.

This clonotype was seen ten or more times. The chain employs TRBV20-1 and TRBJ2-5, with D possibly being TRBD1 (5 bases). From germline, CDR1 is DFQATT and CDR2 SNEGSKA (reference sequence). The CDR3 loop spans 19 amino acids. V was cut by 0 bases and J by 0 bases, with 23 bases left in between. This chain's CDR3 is CSARDLGRQFSMYQETQYF. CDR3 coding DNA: TGCAGTGCTAGAGATCTGGGGCGACAGTTTTCTATGTACCAAGAGACCCAGTACTTC.

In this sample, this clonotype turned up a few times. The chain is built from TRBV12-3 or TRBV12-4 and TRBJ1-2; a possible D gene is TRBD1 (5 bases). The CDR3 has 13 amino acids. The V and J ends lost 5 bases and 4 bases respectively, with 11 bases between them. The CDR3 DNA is TGTGCCAGCAGTGGGGACGAAAGCTATGGCTACACCTTC. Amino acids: CASSGDESYGYTF.